This entry lists 17 T cell receptor beta chains sequenced from one sample in a study of blood T cell repertoires in COVID-19. The table came from immunoSEQ multiplex PCR; TCRdb's copy has only in-frame clones and leaves some out. Of some 150,000 clones in the sample, roughly 82% were seen once. The sample was peripheral blood. These receptors all stem from a woman in her forties or fifties in a cohort sampled during active or convalescent COVID-19.

To note about this clone: The sample holds other DNA sequences that translate to the same CDR3. The CDR3, as DNA: TGTGCCAGTAGCCTACAGGGGAATCAGCCCCAGCATTTT. This gives the protein CASSLQGNQPQHF. J is TRBJ1-5 and V is TRBV19; 7 positions match TRBD1. This CDR3 spans 13 amino acids. Unmatched junction bases numbered 3, after V lost 6 bases and J lost 4 bases. Germline V gene data show CDR1 as LNHDA and CDR2 as SQIVND (reference sequence).

The V call is TRBV5-1, the J call TRBJ1-6; 7 nucleotides match TRBD1. Germline V gene data show CDR1 as SGHRS and CDR2 as YFSETQ. Losses at the gene ends were 4 bases for V and 7 bases for J; bases not matched to a gene: 11. The length of the CDR3 is 16 residues. The CDR3 reads CASSRDRAAGNSPLHF. CDR3 DNA: TGCGCCAGCAGCCGGGACAGAGCCGCCGGGAATTCACCCCTCCACTTT.

The chain carries TRBV19 and TRBJ1-1; TRBD1 agrees at 9 bases. After removal of 9 bases from V and 5 bases from J, the junction contained 4 bases not matched to a gene. The CDR3 is made up of 12 amino acids. Germline V CDR1 and CDR2: LNHDA, SQIVND (reference sequence). CDR3 protein: CASLTGGTEAFF. In nucleotides, the CDR3 is TGTGCCAGCCTGACAGGGGGTACTGAAGCTTTCTTT.

V usage is TRBV3-1 (or the pseudogene TRBV3-2) and J usage is TRBJ1-4; TRBD1 is a possible D gene (6 bases). Germline CDR1 and CDR2: LGHDT and YNNKEL (reference sequence). Trimming removed 4 bases from V and 7 bases from J, with 13 bases in between. This CDR3 spans 14 amino acids. CDR3: CASSLQGSSEKLFF. DNA of the CDR3: TGTGCCAGCAGCCTACAGGGTTCCAGTGAAAAACTGTTTTTT.

The chain carries TRBV27 and TRBJ2-6, with 8 bases identical to TRBD1. The V gene end was trimmed by 5 bases and the J gene end by 4 bases; junction bases not matched to a gene: 4. CDR1 is MNHEY and CDR2 is SMNVEV in the germline V gene (reference sequence). The CDR3 runs 15 residues. The CDR3 region has the DNA TGTGCCAGCAGTCAGGGGGCGTTGGGGGCCAACGTCCTGACTTTC. Translating gives CASSQGALGANVLTF.

In its sample, this clone was seen a few times. The chain carries TRBV7-2 and TRBJ2-7, with D uncertain. CDR3 length: 14 residues. Germline V gene data show CDR1 as SGHTA and CDR2 as FQGNSA. Trimming removed 5 bases at V and 0 bases at J, with 11 bases between. CDR3 sequence reads: CASSPNVVSYEQYF. For the CDR3, the DNA is TGTGCCAGCAGCCCTAATGTCGTCTCCTACGAGCAGTACTTC.

The chain links TRBV2 to TRBJ1-1; 7 nucleotides match TRBD1. Germline-derived CDR1 and CDR2 are SNHLY and FYNNEI. V lost 6 bases, J lost 0 bases, and 16 bases stayed unmatched. There are 18 residues in the CDR3. CDR3 coding DNA: TGTGCCAGCAGCGAACCCCCAGAGAGACAGGGCTTGAACACTGAAGCTTTCTTT. This translates into CASSEPPERQGLNTEAFF.

The rearrangement links TRBV6-2 or TRBV6-3 to TRBJ2-2, with a possible D match to TRBD2 (6 bases). Germline lookup yields CDR1 MNHEY and CDR2 SVGEGT. The CDR3 has 17 residues. The germline V and J ends were trimmed by 2 bases and 3 bases, with 16 bases remaining between them. CDR3 amino acids: CASSYRVGGEDTGELFF. The CDR3 coding sequence is TGTGCCAGCAGTTACCGGGTTGGAGGGGAGGACACCGGGGAGCTGTTTTTT.

This chain uses TRBV29-1 with TRBJ2-3; unclear D gene. In germline, CDR1 is SQVTM, CDR2 ANQGSEA. This CDR3 comprises 17 residues. Trimming left V 0 bases short and J 2 bases short, with 18 bases between. CDR3 in DNA: TGCAGCGTTGAAGAATTTTCCGCGGCGGTCTCCACAGATACGCAGTATTTT. Amino acid sequence: CSVEEFSAAVSTDTQYF.

This clone was seen a handful of times. The chain recombines TRBV7-6 with TRBJ1-1; D gene unclear. V lost 5 bases and J 1 base, leaving 14 bases between the germline ends. Germline loops: CDR1 SGHVS, CDR2 FNYEAQ. This CDR3 is 15 amino acids long. CDR3 in DNA: TGTGCCAGCAGCCCAAGACCACTATCGAACACTGAAGCTTTCTTT. As protein: CASSPRPLSNTEAFF.

On this clone: The junction does not match germline at one end; this may be a read error. The J gene is TRBJ2-7, the V gene TRBV11-2, with D possibly being TRBD1 (5 bases). The CDR3 contains 15 residues. CDR1 and CDR2 (germline): SGHAT, FQNNGV. The CDR3: CASSLEAGKSYEQYF. The CDR3 coding sequence is TGTGCCAGCAGCCTAGAGGCAGGGAAGTCCTACGAGCAGTACTTC.

On this clone itself: One junction end disagrees with the germline gene, perhaps due to a read error. This sequence joins TRBV11-1 and TRBJ2-2; possibly TRBD2 for D (5 bases). Germline assignment: CDR1 SGHAT and CDR2 FQDESV (reference sequence). There are 13 residues in the CDR3. The CDR3 sequence: CASGFRRAGELFF. The CDR3 nucleotides read TGTGCCAGCGGCTTCCGGCGGGCCGGGGAGCTGTTTTTT. The whole variable domain, filled in from reference TRBV11-1 and TRBJ2-2, reads EAEVAQSPRYKITEKSQAVAFWCDPISGHATLYWYRQILGQGPELLVQFQDESVVDDSQLPKDRFSAERLKGVDSTLKIQPAELGDSAMYLCASGFRRAGELFFGEGSRLTVL.

This chain joins TRBV5-1 and TRBJ2-3; no clear D gene. Between the trimmed V and J ends, which lost 4 bases and 3 bases, there was a span of 15 bases. The CDR3 runs 15 residues. Germline V CDR1 and CDR2: SGHRS, YFSETQ. The CDR3 DNA reads as TGCGCCAGCAGCCCGGCAGGCTACATGACAGATACGCAGTATTTT. The encoded protein is CASSPAGYMTDTQYF. The complete variable domain, with remaining parts taken from reference TRBV5-1 and TRBJ2-3, reads KAGVTQTPRYLIKTRGQQVTLSCSPISGHRSVSWYQQTPGQGLQFLFEYFSETQRNKGNFPGRFSGRQFSNSRSEMNVSTLELGDSALYLCASSPAGYMTDTQYFGPGTRLTVL.

This clone was counted a single time. The chain uses TRBV5-6 and TRBJ1-1; 11 bases map to TRBD1. The germline CDR1 and CDR2 sequences are SGHDT and YYEEEE. CDR3 length equals 15 residues. V was pared by 4 bases and J by 11 bases, with 13 bases of the junction left unmatched. The CDR3 nucleotides are TGTGCCAGCAGCGTCACCGGGACAGGGGGTAGAGGGGCTTTCTTT. Protein: CASSVTGTGGRGAFF.

The gene calls are TRBV24-1 and TRBJ2-5; 9 positions agree with TRBD2. The CDR3 consists of 15 residues. Losses at the gene ends were 5 bases for V and 1 base for J; bases not matched to a gene: 4. CDR1 is KGHDR, CDR2 SFDVKD, per germline. CDR3 nucleotide sequence: TGTGCCACCAGTGTTGCGGGGGGGATCCAAGAGACCCAGTACTTC. Amino acid sequence: CATSVAGGIQETQYF.

The chain has TRBV5-1 and TRBJ2-7; no firm D call. The CDR3 consists of 11 residues. V lost 3 bases to trimming and J lost 2 bases, with 3 bases between them. In germline, CDR1 is SGHRS, CDR2 YFSETQ. The CDR3 bases are TGCGCCAGCAGCTCCACCTACGAGCAGTACTTC. Amino acids: CASSSTYEQYF.

The chain's CDR3 is CASSLGATSGDRFQETQYF. DNA for the CDR3: TGCGCCAGCAGCCTGGGGGCGACTAGCGGGGATCGTTTTCAAGAGACCCAGTACTTC. The chain links TRBV5-1 to TRBJ2-5; 11 bases match TRBD2. CDR1 is SGHRS, CDR2 YFSETQ, per germline. The CDR3 loop spans 19 amino acids. Unmatched junction bases numbered 16, after V lost 4 bases and J lost 2 bases.